The entry below gives a single T cell receptor (beta chain) sequence along with its context. Allocation to cohorts depended on clinical history reported by the participants. Recovered Cohort 3 donors showed two negative PCRs, clearance, or symptom resolution. The data originate from a study of blood T cell repertoires in COVID-19. As for the study in general: PBMCs, B-cell-depleted T cells, or T cells were the source of the cDNA or gDNA that made up the material.

The V gene end was trimmed by 5 bases and the J gene end by 2 bases; junction bases not matched to a gene: 13. Germline assignment: CDR1 SGDLS and CDR2 YYNGEE. The CDR3 runs to 17 residues. Sequencing was performed with immunoSEQ multiplex PCR; in TCRdb, only in-frame clones are kept and a portion is missing. The sample carries a few hundred thousand clones, about 90% recorded once. The rearrangement links TRBV9 to TRBJ1-1; 9 bases line up with TRBD1. The material sequenced was PBMCs or T cells enriched from blood (not recorded which). The source of this sequence is a woman in her twenties or thirties who had recovered from COVID-19. The CDR3 spells CASSSAGQGLVNTEAFF. DNA for the CDR3: TGTGCCAGCAGTTCAGCGGGACAGGGACTTGTTAACACTGAAGCTTTCTTT.